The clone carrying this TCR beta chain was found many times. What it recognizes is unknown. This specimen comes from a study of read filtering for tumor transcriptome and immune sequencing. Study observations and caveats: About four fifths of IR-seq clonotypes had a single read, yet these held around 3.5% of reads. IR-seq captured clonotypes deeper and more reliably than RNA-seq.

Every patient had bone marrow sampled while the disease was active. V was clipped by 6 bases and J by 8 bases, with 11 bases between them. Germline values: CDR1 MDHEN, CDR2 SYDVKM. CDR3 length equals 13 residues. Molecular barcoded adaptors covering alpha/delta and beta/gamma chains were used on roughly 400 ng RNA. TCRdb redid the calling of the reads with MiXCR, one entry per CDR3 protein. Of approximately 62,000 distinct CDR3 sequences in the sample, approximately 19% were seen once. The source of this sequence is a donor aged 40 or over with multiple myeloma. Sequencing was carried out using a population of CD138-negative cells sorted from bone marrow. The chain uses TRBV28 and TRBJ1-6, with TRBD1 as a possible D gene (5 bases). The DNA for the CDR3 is TGTGCCAGCAGCCGGGACCCAGATTCACCCCTCCACTTT. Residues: CASSRDPDSPLHF.